The subject of this entry is one T cell receptor beta chain. Antigen specificity is unknown. The data originate from a study of OX40 agonist ivuxolimab in advanced cancers. Germline CDR1 is SEHNR and CDR2 is FQNEAQ (reference sequence). The CDR3 is 15 residues long. Losses at the gene ends were 6 bases for V and 10 bases for J; bases not matched to a gene: 9. General study points: In CD8+ T cells, expanded clones were on average more numerous than in CD4+.

Researchers took blood at baseline, on cycle 4 day 1, and on cycle 7 day 1. The assay was immunoSEQ multiplex PCR, and TCRdb's table has in-frame clones only and misses some. Among approximately 76,000 clones listed, around nine tenths were seen once. The rearrangement links TRBV7-9 to TRBJ2-1; 13 positions agree with TRBD2. The sequencing here drew on CD4+ or CD8+ T cells sorted from blood, taken in a trial of the OX40 agonist ivuxolimab. The origin of this receptor is an adult with an advanced solid tumor such as melanoma, head and neck, liver or kidney cancer. CDR3 sequence: CASRELAGGPGEQFF. CDR3 bases: TGTGCCAGCAGGGAACTAGCGGGAGGGCCTGGAGAGCAGTTCTTC.